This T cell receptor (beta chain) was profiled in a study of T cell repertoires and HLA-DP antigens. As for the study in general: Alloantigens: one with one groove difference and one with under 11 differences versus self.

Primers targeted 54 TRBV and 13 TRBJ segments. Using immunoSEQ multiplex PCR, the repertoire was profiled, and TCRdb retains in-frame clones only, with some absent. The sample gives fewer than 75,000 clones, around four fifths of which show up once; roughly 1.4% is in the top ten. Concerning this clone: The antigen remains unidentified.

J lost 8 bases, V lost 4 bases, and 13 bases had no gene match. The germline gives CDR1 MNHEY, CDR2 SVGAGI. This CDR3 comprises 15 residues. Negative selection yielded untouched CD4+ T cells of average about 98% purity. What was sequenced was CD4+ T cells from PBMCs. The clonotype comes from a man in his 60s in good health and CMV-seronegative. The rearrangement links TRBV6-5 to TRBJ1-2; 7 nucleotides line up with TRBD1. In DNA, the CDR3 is TGTGCCAGCAGTTCTTGGGACAGAGGGGGACTGGGCTACACCTTC. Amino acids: CASSSWDRGGLGYTF.